This T cell receptor beta chain was observed in a study of blood T cell repertoires in COVID-19. Whole-study context: Some COVID-19 samples were acute and others convalescent; all came from the United States, Italy and Spain. T cells, B-cell-depleted T cells, or PBMCs supplied cDNA or gDNA.

TCRdb's table, derived via immunoSEQ multiplex PCR, lists solely in-frame clones and lacks some. The sample includes about 400,000 clones, 80% to 90% of them seen just once. The sample comprised peripheral blood. The sequence derives from a woman in her twenties or thirties with acute or convalescent COVID-19.

The CDR3 DNA is TGTGCCTGGAGCCGGGGACAGGGAGGAAACACCATATATTTT. Translating it yields CAWSRGQGGNTIYF. The J gene is TRBJ1-3, the V gene TRBV30; TRBD1 matches 9 bases. The J segment lost 4 bases and the V segment lost 3 bases, leaving 4 bases of the junction unmatched. This CDR3 has 14 amino acids. The germline V gene encodes CDR1 GTSNPN and CDR2 SVGIG (reference sequence).